These 21 T cell receptor beta chains came from one sample sequenced in a study of cytomegalovirus exposure and HLA in healthy donors. Primers included in the PCR were 60 Vbeta and 13 Jbeta primers. This table comes from immunoSEQ multiplex PCR, and its TCRdb copy is limited to in-frame clones, with some not included. The sample consists of some 180,000 clones, roughly 87% of them appearing once. Sequencing used PBMCs. These receptors all stem from a girl in the first two years of life in good health and CMV-seronegative.

The genes are TRBV6-1 and TRBJ1-1, with D unclear. V shed 2 bases and J shed 1 base, with 11 bases lying between them. This CDR3 contains 15 residues. Per the germline V gene, CDR1 is MNHNS and CDR2 is SASEGT. CDR3 region: CASSERVTPNTEAFF. For the CDR3, the DNA is TGTGCCAGCAGTGAACGGGTCACCCCGAACACTGAAGCTTTCTTT.

The chain has TRBV10-3 and TRBJ2-6, with TRBD1 matching 9 bases. Germline V lookup: CDR1 ENHRY, CDR2 SYGVKD. The CDR3 covers 16 residues. V shed 8 bases and J 0 bases; nucleotides not matched to a gene: 5. The CDR3 region is CAIAQTGGSGANVLTF. CDR3 sequence (DNA): TGTGCCATCGCTCAGACAGGGGGCTCTGGGGCCAACGTCCTGACTTTC.

The V call is TRBV7-6, the J call TRBJ2-1; no clear D gene. Trimming pared 2 bases from V and 0 bases from J, leaving 11 bases between. There are 16 residues in the CDR3. The germline gives CDR1 SGHVS, CDR2 FNYEAQ. As DNA, the CDR3 is TGTGCCAGCAGCTTATTGGTCCCTACCTCCTACAATGAGCAGTTCTTC. Its protein is CASSLLVPTSYNEQFF.

The rearrangement links TRBV6-5 to TRBJ1-2, with 7 bases matching TRBD1. The germline CDR1 and CDR2 sequences are MNHEY and SVGAGI. V gave up 5 bases and J gave up 5 bases; unmatched junction bases: 8. The CDR3 spans 14 residues. The CDR3 DNA reads as TGTGCCAGCAGTGAATCGGGACAGAAATATGGCTACACCTTC. Translating gives CASSESGQKYGYTF.

This sequence joins TRBV2 and TRBJ1-5, with TRBD1 matching 9 bases. V was clipped by 2 bases and J by 3 bases; unmatched bases: 8. CDR1 SNHLY and CDR2 FYNNEI come from the germline V gene. This CDR3 spans 17 amino acids. The CDR3 DNA follows: TGTGCCAGCAGTGAATATATTGGGACAGGGCACAATCAGCCCCAGCATTTT. Encoded protein: CASSEYIGTGHNQPQHF.

The chain joins TRBV6-5 to TRBJ2-1, with 8 bases lining up with TRBD1. The CDR3 sequence is 14 residues long. Germline V lookup: CDR1 MNHEY, CDR2 SVGAGI. Trimming took 6 bases from V and 2 from J; bases not matched to a gene: 3. In nucleotides, the CDR3 is TGTGCCAGCAGCGCGGACAGGGCCTACAATGAGCAGTTCTTC. This gives the protein CASSADRAYNEQFF.

The chain combines TRBV7-8 with TRBJ1-2; possibly TRBD1 for D (5 bases). Germline CDR1 SGHVS, CDR2 FQNEAQ. V lost 1 base and J lost 7, with 10 bases in between. CDR3 size: 13 residues. The CDR3: CASSLDLQGGYTF. CDR3 in DNA: TGTGCCAGCAGCTTAGATCTTCAGGGTGGCTACACCTTC.

J is TRBJ2-7 and V is TRBV9, with 8 bases matching TRBD2. This CDR3 is built from 17 residues. Germline trimming cut 2 bases from V and 3 bases from J; bases unmatched to any gene: 13. Germline lookup yields CDR1 SGDLS and CDR2 YYNGEE. The CDR3 protein is CASSVGSGTRYFYEQYF. Here the CDR3 DNA reads TGTGCCAGCAGCGTTGGTTCCGGGACTAGGTATTTCTACGAGCAGTACTTC.

This clone has a single count. The chain recombines TRBV1 with TRBJ2-3; the table's D call, TRBD1, was not checked against the DNA. TRBV1 is a known pseudogene. The CDR3 is 14 amino acids. As DNA, the CDR3 is TGCACCAGCGGCCAAGTCCAACATTCCTATACGCAGTATTTT. Its translation: CTSGQVQHSYTQYF.

This clone was recorded only once. The V gene is TRBV9, the J gene TRBJ1-2, with D possibly TRBD1 on 6 matching bases. The CDR3 is 15 residues long. V was cut by 0 bases and J by 7 bases, with 16 bases left in between. Germline CDR1 is SGDLS and CDR2 is YYNGEE. The CDR3 nucleotides read TGTGCCAGCAGCGTAGGACAACGGGGGGCGGGTGGCTACACCTTC. Its translation is CASSVGQRGAGGYTF.

The rearrangement links TRBV5-1 to TRBJ1-2, with TRBD1 as a possible D gene (5 bases). The CDR3 has 16 residues. Germline V gives CDR1 SGHRS, CDR2 YFSETQ. With 2 bases removed from V and 4 bases from J, the gap between germline ends came to 18 bases. The CDR3 sequence: CASSLQGGRQSYGYTF. The CDR3 DNA reads as TGCGCCAGCAGCTTACAAGGAGGGCGACAGAGCTATGGCTACACCTTC.

The count of this clone is one. The genes are TRBV5-1 and TRBJ1-1; tentatively, D is TRBD1 (6 bases). Germline V lookup: CDR1 SGHRS, CDR2 YFSETQ. The CDR3 contains 14 residues. V lost 2 bases and J lost 4, with 12 bases in between. The CDR3 DNA reads TGCGCCAGCAGCTTCTCAGGGGATAGCACTGAAGCTTTCTTT. As protein: CASSFSGDSTEAFF.

The V gene is TRBV27, the J gene TRBJ1-2; 9 bases match TRBD1. V was clipped by 5 bases and J by 2 bases; unmatched bases: 3. The CDR3 is 14 amino acids. The V gene's germline CDR1 is MNHEY and CDR2 SMNVEV (reference sequence). The CDR3 DNA follows: TGTGCCAGCAGTCCACAGGGGGCGAACTATGGCTACACCTTC. This translates into CASSPQGANYGYTF.

The V and J genes are TRBV15 and TRBJ1-5; D is possibly TRBD1 (6 bases). CDR1 LNHNV and CDR2 YYDKDF come from the germline V gene (reference sequence). The CDR3 length is 13 residues. Between the trimmed V and J ends, which lost 3 bases and 5 bases, there was a span of 8 bases. CDR3 sequence (DNA): TGTGCCACCAGCAGCTCAGGGGATCAGCCCCAGCATTTT. As protein: CATSSSGDQPQHF.

The V gene is TRBV9, the J gene TRBJ1-6, with 10 bases matching TRBD1. CDR1 and CDR2 (germline): SGDLS, YYNGEE. CDR3 length: 19 amino acids. V dropped 3 bases and J dropped 3; count of bases not matched to a gene: 12. The DNA for the CDR3 is TGTGCCAGCAGCGCCGGGACAGGGGTTCCCCACGTCTATAATTCACCCCTCCACTTT. The encoded protein is CASSAGTGVPHVYNSPLHF. The whole variable domain, filled in from reference TRBV9 and TRBJ1-6, reads DSGVTQTPKHLITATGQRVTLRCSPRSGDLSVYWYQQSLDQGLQFLIQYYNGEERAKGNILERFSAQQFPDLHSELNLSSLELGDSALYFCASSAGTGVPHVYNSPLHFGNGTRLTVT.

The V call is TRBV7-6, the J call TRBJ2-1, with D tentatively TRBD2 (5 bases). The CDR3 is 13 residues long. Germline CDR1 reads SGHVS; CDR2 reads FNYEAQ. Trimming took 4 bases from V and 5 from J, leaving 9 bases between them. CDR3 residues: CASSSPGNNEQFF. CDR3 nucleotide sequence: TGTGCCAGCAGCTCCCCCGGGAACAATGAGCAGTTCTTC.

The table lists this clone with a count of one. The genes are TRBV4-1 and TRBJ1-4, with TRBD1 matching 7 bases. V lost 4 bases and J lost 8; bases outside the gene matches: 7. Germline V gives CDR1 MGHRA, CDR2 YSYEKL. The CDR3 extends over 14 amino acids. CDR3 residues: CASSRQGVEEKLFF. In DNA form, the CDR3 reads TGCGCCAGCAGCCGCCAGGGGGTTGAGGAAAAACTGTTTTTT.

The chain has TRBV9 and TRBJ2-2; the D is unclear. Per the germline V gene, CDR1 is SGDLS and CDR2 is YYNGEE. The germline V and J ends were trimmed by 4 bases and 3 bases, with 4 bases remaining between them. This CDR3 is built from 12 residues. For the CDR3, the DNA is TGTGCCAGCAGCCCTGACACCGGGGAGCTGTTTTTT. Protein product: CASSPDTGELFF.

This clone occurred once. V and J are TRBV4-2 and TRBJ1-1; possibly TRBD1 for D (5 bases). V shed 1 base and J shed 10 bases, with 22 bases lying between them. The CDR3 totals 16 residues. Germline loops: CDR1 LGHNA, CDR2 YNFKEQ. CDR3 region: CASSQGGLRGPGRAFF. CDR3 nucleotide sequence: TGTGCCAGCAGCCAAGGGGGACTCCGGGGACCCGGTAGAGCTTTCTTT.

This chain uses TRBV5-4 with TRBJ1-1; possible D gene TRBD1, 5 bases. CDR1 SGHNT and CDR2 YYREEE come from the germline V gene (reference sequence). The V end was cut by 1 base, the J end by 0 bases, with 7 bases between. The CDR3 length is 14 residues. The chain's CDR3 is CASSLTQVNTEAFF. The CDR3 DNA reads TGTGCCAGCAGCTTGACACAGGTGAACACTGAAGCTTTCTTT.

This chain joins TRBV6-6 and TRBJ2-7, with a tentative D call TRBD2 (6 bases). V shed 1 base and J shed 4 bases, with 8 bases lying between them. The germline gives CDR1 MNHNY, CDR2 SVGAGI (reference sequence). CDR3 length: 13 amino acids. CDR3 in amino acids: CASSYYGTYEQYF. The CDR3 DNA is TGTGCCAGCAGTTACTACGGGACTTACGAGCAGTACTTC.